This TCR beta chain was sequenced during a study of Graves' ophthalmopathy and Graves' hyperthyroidism. Transcripts of RNA were the source for amplifying TCR beta CDR3 regions. The authors performed first-round RT-PCR with HTBI primers and then a second-round multiplex PCR. TCRdb re-analysed the multiplex PCR reads in MiXCR, keeping a single row per CDR3 protein. The sample includes about 600,000 distinct CDR3 sequences, approximately 37% seen only once; the top ten take about 4.2%. CDR3 length: 16 residues. Germline CDR1 MRHNA, CDR2 SNTAGT. V shed 5 bases and J 2 bases; nucleotides not matched to a gene: 7. Only a few counts were recorded for this clonotype.

The receptor was derived from an adult man with Graves' hyperthyroidism. J is TRBJ2-2 and V is TRBV6-4; 8 nucleotides align to TRBD2. Material: peripheral blood or thyroid tissue (not recorded which). The CDR3 nucleotides are TGTGCCAGCAGTAGGTTTAGCGGGACAAACACCGGGGAGCTGTTTTTT. Translating gives CASSRFSGTNTGELFF.